The 26 T cell receptor beta chains below all came from one sample that was sequenced in a study of PD-L1 blockade in urothelial cancer. The protocol was immunoSEQ multiplex PCR, while the TCRdb copy is restricted to in-frame clones and leaves out a portion. The sample contains about 38,000 clones, around four fifths of which appear only once. The time point is: pretreatment peripheral blood. The sequences come from PBMCs, collected around atezolizumab (anti-PD-L1) treatment. The origin of the receptors is a man of 80 years or more with urothelial cancer.

This chain links TRBV28 with TRBJ2-2, with D hard to call. Trimming cost V 3 bases and J 2 bases, with 4 bases left between them. Germline V gene lookup returns CDR1 MDHEN and CDR2 SYDVKM. The CDR3 length is 13 residues. The CDR3 DNA sequence: TGTGCCAGCAGTTTTAGTAACACCGGGGAGCTGTTTTTT. Translating gives CASSFSNTGELFF.

The V call is TRBV2, the J call TRBJ1-4; D not resolved. Per the germline V gene, CDR1 is SNHLY and CDR2 is FYNNEI. The CDR3 sequence is 14 residues long. V shed 4 bases and J shed 3 bases, with 9 bases lying between them. The CDR3, as DNA: TGTGCCAGCAGTGCCCTCTATTCTAATGAAAAACTGTTTTTT. Protein sequence: CASSALYSNEKLFF.

This clone has a single count. The chain links TRBV11-1 to TRBJ2-2; a possible D gene is TRBD2 (6 bases). Germline values: CDR1 SGHAT, CDR2 FQDESV (reference sequence). Trimming took off 4 bases at V and 0 bases at J, with 15 bases between the two ends. This CDR3 region has 17 residues. CDR3 DNA sequence: TGTGCCAGCAGCTATTCTAGGGAGGCAGCGAACACCGGGGAGCTGTTTTTT. This gives the protein CASSYSREAANTGELFF.

The gene calls are TRBV7-2 and TRBJ2-2; 9 bases fit TRBD2. The V gene's germline CDR1 is SGHTA and CDR2 FQGNSA. The CDR3 is 15 residues long. The V gene end was trimmed by 2 bases and the J gene end by 6 bases; junction bases not matched to a gene: 4. The CDR3 DNA reads TGTGCCAGCAGCTTAACAGCGGGAGGTTCCGGGGAGCTGTTTTTT. Its translation: CASSLTAGGSGELFF.

The rearrangement links TRBV5-1 to TRBJ2-1; TRBD2 agrees at 13 bases. The CDR3 spans 15 residues. With V trimmed by 4 bases and J by 12 bases, 10 bases remained unmatched. CDR1 and CDR2 (germline): SGHRS, YFSETQ. The CDR3 DNA reads as TGCGCCAGCAGCACAGGACTAGCGGGAGAGGGGGCGCAGTTCTTC. It encodes CASSTGLAGEGAQFF.

V gene TRBV30 combines with J gene TRBJ2-7, with a weak D call TRBD2 (5 bases). The CDR3 contains 14 residues. V dropped 1 base and J dropped 5 bases, with 15 bases sitting between them. Germline V CDR1 and CDR2: GTSNPN, SVGIG (reference sequence). As DNA, the CDR3 is TGTGCCTGGAGTGGTCGGCTAGCTCTGGACGAGCAGTACTTC. It specifies CAWSGRLALDEQYF.

The rearrangement joins TRBV2 to TRBJ2-3; D is ambiguous. CDR1 and CDR2 (germline): SNHLY, FYNNEI. V shed 7 bases and J shed 2 bases, with 13 bases lying between them. This CDR3 is 14 amino acids long. This CDR3 is CASKEPIYTDTQYF. CDR3 sequence (DNA): TGTGCCAGCAAAGAGCCTATATACACAGATACGCAGTATTTT. The full variable domain, its missing parts supplied by reference TRBV2 and TRBJ2-3, is EPEVTQTPSHQVTQMGQEVILRCVPISNHLYFYWYRQILGQKVEFLVSFYNNEISEKSEIFDDQFSVERPDGSNFTLKIRSTKLEDSAMYFCASKEPIYTDTQYFGPGTRLTVL.

The chain combines TRBV27 with TRBJ1-2; D uncertain. V dropped 3 bases and J dropped 10 bases, with 15 bases sitting between them. Looked up from germline, CDR1 is MNHEY and CDR2 is SMNVEV (reference sequence). The CDR3 loop spans 13 amino acids. The CDR3 sequence: CASSLSTGSTYTF. The CDR3 bases are TGTGCCAGCAGTTTGAGTACGGGAAGCACCTACACCTTC.

This clone has a single count. The chain is built from TRBV7-9 and TRBJ2-5; D remains ambiguous. V was trimmed by 2 bases and J by 5 bases, leaving 15 bases between them. This CDR3 region has 15 residues. The germline gives CDR1 SEHNR, CDR2 FQNEAQ (reference sequence). The CDR3 spells CASSLNPTRGETQYF. The CDR3 coding sequence is TGTGCCAGCAGCTTAAACCCCACGAGAGGCGAGACCCAGTACTTC. The full variable domain, in which reference TRBV7-9 and TRBJ2-5 provide the parts outside the CDR3, is DTGVSQNPRHKITKRGQNVTFRCDPISEHNRLYWYRQTLGQGPEFLTYFQNEAQLEKSRLLSDRFSAERPKGSFSTLEIQRTEQGDSAMYLCASSLNPTRGETQYFGPGTRLLVL.

The chain joins TRBV5-6 to TRBJ2-1; 7 bases are shared with TRBD1. The germline V gene encodes CDR1 SGHDT and CDR2 YYEEEE. The CDR3 loop spans 16 amino acids. V lost 0 bases, J lost 4 bases, and 7 bases stayed unmatched. CDR3 DNA: TGTGCCAGCAGCTTGGACAGGGGTTCCGGATACAATGAGCAGTTCTTC. Its translation is CASSLDRGSGYNEQFF.

The genes are TRBV7-8 and TRBJ1-1; 8 nucleotides match TRBD1. This CDR3 region has 18 residues. Germline values: CDR1 SGHVS, CDR2 FQNEAQ. The V and J ends lost 0 bases and 5 bases, in that order; junction bases with no gene match: 14. CDR3 amino acids: CASSLAFRNRGLITEAFF. The CDR3 DNA reads TGTGCCAGCAGCTTAGCGTTCAGGAACAGGGGGTTAATAACTGAAGCTTTCTTT.

The J gene is TRBJ2-3, the V gene TRBV5-6, with 7 positions matching TRBD1. J was trimmed by 2 bases and V by 0 bases; bases with no gene match: 12. The CDR3 consists of 18 residues. Germline CDR1 SGHDT, CDR2 YYEEEE. CDR3 amino acids: CASSLESDRDRFTDTQYF. CDR3 in DNA: TGTGCCAGCAGCTTGGAATCTGATCGGGACAGATTCACAGATACGCAGTATTTT. Full variable domain (outside the CDR3, taken from reference TRBV5-6 and TRBJ2-3): DAGVTQSPTHLIKTRGQQVTLRCSPKSGHDTVSWYQQALGQGPQFIFQYYEEEERQRGNFPDRFSGHQFPNYSSELNVNALLLGDSALYLCASSLESDRDRFTDTQYFGPGTRLTVL.

This rearrangement joins TRBV7-8 to TRBJ1-4; D not certain. V was trimmed by 0 bases and J by 7 bases, leaving 18 bases between them. The germline V gene encodes CDR1 SGHVS and CDR2 FQNEAQ. The CDR3 runs to 17 residues. The CDR3 coding sequence is TGTGCCAGCAGCTTAGCCACGGGAACGGTTTTGTTTGAAAAACTGTTTTTT. The encoded protein is CASSLATGTVLFEKLFF.

The V and J genes are TRBV9 and TRBJ2-7; possibly TRBD1 for D (6 bases). Germline V lookup: CDR1 SGDLS, CDR2 YYNGEE. The length of the CDR3 is 16 residues. V was cut by 0 bases and J by 2 bases, with 15 bases left in between. CDR3 bases: TGTGCCAGCAGCGTAGGGGGGCATACCCCAACCTACGAGCAGTACTTC. It encodes CASSVGGHTPTYEQYF.

The chain couples TRBV19 to TRBJ1-4, with TRBD1 matching over 8 bases. This CDR3 is 17 amino acids long. Germline V lookup: CDR1 LNHDA, CDR2 SQIVND (reference sequence). J lost 0 bases, V lost 5 bases, and 8 bases had no gene match. The CDR3 nucleotides are TGTGCCAGTAGTGAAGGGACAGGACCGGCAACTAATGAAAAACTGTTTTTT. The encoded protein is CASSEGTGPATNEKLFF.

V is TRBV12-1 and J is TRBJ2-3; the table's TRBD2 call for D was not verified on the DNA. TRBV12-1 is a documented pseudogene. This CDR3 has 15 residues. CDR3 amino acids: CASSFPAGEADTQYF. In DNA form, the CDR3 reads TGTGCCAGCAGCTTTCCAGCGGGAGAGGCGGATACGCAGTATTTT.

The rearrangement links TRBV5-1 to TRBJ1-2; 8 bases map to TRBD1. In germline, CDR1 is SGHRS, CDR2 YFSETQ. Germline trimming cut 3 bases from V and 7 bases from J; bases unmatched to any gene: 8. CDR3 length: 14 amino acids. The CDR3 region has the DNA TGCGCCAGCAGCTCGACAGGGGCCGGGGTTGGCTACACCTTC. Translated, it gives CASSSTGAGVGYTF.

The sample holds one count of this clone. The chain combines TRBV6-6 with TRBJ2-2; possibly TRBD1 for D (5 bases). The CDR3 has 13 residues. Germline V gene data show CDR1 as MNHNY and CDR2 as SVGAGI (reference sequence). V was shortened by 6 bases and J by 6 bases, with 11 bases between the two germline ends. CDR3: CASRPQGAGELFF. The DNA of the CDR3 is TGTGCCAGCAGACCGCAAGGGGCCGGGGAGCTGTTTTTT.

This rearrangement joins TRBV5-1 to TRBJ1-4; weak D call: TRBD1 (5 bases). There are 15 residues in the CDR3. From germline, CDR1 is SGHRS and CDR2 YFSETQ. V lost 2 bases and J lost 3, with 11 bases in between. The CDR3 protein is CASSLRGEPNEKLFF. For the CDR3, the DNA is TGCGCCAGCAGCTTACGGGGGGAACCTAATGAAAAACTGTTTTTT.

This chain joins TRBV18 and TRBJ1-5; 9 nucleotides agree with TRBD1. This CDR3 contains 16 residues. V shed 5 bases, J shed 4 bases, and the junction held 9 bases outside the gene matches. Germline V CDR1 and CDR2: KGHSH, LQKENI. As DNA, the CDR3 is TGTGCCAGCTCATCGACGGGGACAGGGCTTAATCAGCCCCAGCATTTT. Its protein product is CASSSTGTGLNQPQHF.

The chain is built from TRBV7-6 and TRBJ1-2; 7 bases are a match to TRBD1. CDR3 size: 13 residues. J was trimmed by 8 bases and V by 4 bases; bases with no gene match: 7. Germline V lookup: CDR1 SGHVS, CDR2 FNYEAQ. The CDR3 region has the DNA TGTGCCAGCAGCTCACAGGGGACGGGGGGCTACACCTTC. Translating it yields CASSSQGTGGYTF.

This clone was counted between two and nine times. V is TRBV10-3 and J is TRBJ2-3, with a possible D match to TRBD2 (6 bases). The CDR3 spans 15 residues. Germline V CDR1 and CDR2: ENHRY, SYGVKD. Trimming cost V 8 bases and J 3 bases, with 18 bases left between them. In nucleotides, the CDR3 is TGTGCCATCTTGTCGGGAGCAGGCGGAACAGATACGCAGTATTTT. Translating gives CAILSGAGGTDTQYF.

This clone was seen a few times. This chain joins TRBV4-1 and TRBJ2-7, with 10 bases lining up with TRBD2. Germline CDR1 is MGHRA and CDR2 is YSYEKL. This CDR3 comprises 16 residues. V was clipped by 1 base and J by 0 bases; unmatched bases: 3. DNA for the CDR3: TGCGCCAGCAGCCAAGCCCGGACTAGCGGCTCCTACGAGCAGTACTTC. It yields the protein CASSQARTSGSYEQYF.

V usage is TRBV6-1 and J usage is TRBJ2-7; 10 bases are shared with TRBD1. The CDR3 length is 15 residues. The V gene end was trimmed by 7 bases and the J gene end by 5 bases; junction bases not matched to a gene: 11. Germline CDR1 and CDR2: MNHNS and SASEGT. CDR3 amino acids: CASNKGDRGRDEQYF. The CDR3 coding sequence is TGTGCCAGCAACAAAGGGGACAGGGGTCGGGACGAGCAGTACTTC.

The rearrangement joins TRBV5-1 to TRBJ1-2, with 10 bases fitting TRBD1. Germline CDR1 SGHRS, CDR2 YFSETQ. The CDR3 is made up of 16 amino acids. The V and J ends lost 5 bases and 2 bases, in that order; junction bases with no gene match: 9. This chain's CDR3 is CASRPDPGQGNYGYTF. CDR3 nucleotide sequence: TGCGCCAGCAGACCGGACCCGGGACAGGGGAACTATGGCTACACCTTC.

This chain connects TRBV25-1 to TRBJ2-7; possibly TRBD2 for D (5 bases). The germline gives CDR1 MGHDK, CDR2 SYGVNS. CDR3 length: 14 residues. With 6 bases removed from V and 2 bases from J, the gap between germline ends came to 14 bases. Here the CDR3 DNA reads TGTGCCAGCAGACCTCCGGGGTCCCCCTACGAGCAGTACTTC. Residues: CASRPPGSPYEQYF.